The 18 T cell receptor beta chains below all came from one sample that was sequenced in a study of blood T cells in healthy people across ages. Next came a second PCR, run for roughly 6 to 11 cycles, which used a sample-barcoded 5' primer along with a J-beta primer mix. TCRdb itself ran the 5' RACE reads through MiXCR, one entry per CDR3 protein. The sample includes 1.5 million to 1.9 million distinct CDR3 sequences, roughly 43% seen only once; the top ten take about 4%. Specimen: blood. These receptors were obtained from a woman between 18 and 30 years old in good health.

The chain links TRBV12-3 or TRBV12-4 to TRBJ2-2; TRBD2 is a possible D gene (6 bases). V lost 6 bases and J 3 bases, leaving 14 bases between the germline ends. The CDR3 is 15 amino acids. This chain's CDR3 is CASSTRTTDTGELFF. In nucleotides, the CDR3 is TGTGCCAGCAGCACTCGGACTACAGACACCGGGGAGCTGTTTTTT.

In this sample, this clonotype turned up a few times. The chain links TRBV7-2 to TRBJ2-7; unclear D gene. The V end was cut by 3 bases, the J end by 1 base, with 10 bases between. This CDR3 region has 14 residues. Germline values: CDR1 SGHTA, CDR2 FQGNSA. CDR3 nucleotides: TGTGCCAGCAGCTTTCCTATGAGGTCCTACGAGCAGTACTTC. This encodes CASSFPMRSYEQYF.

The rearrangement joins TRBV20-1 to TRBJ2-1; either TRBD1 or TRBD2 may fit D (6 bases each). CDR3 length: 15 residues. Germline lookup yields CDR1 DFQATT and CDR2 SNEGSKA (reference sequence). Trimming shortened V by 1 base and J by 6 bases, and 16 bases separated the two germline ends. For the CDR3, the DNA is TGCAGTGCTAGAGGGACAGAGGGACTTTTCAATGAGCAGTTCTTC. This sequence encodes CSARGTEGLFNEQFF.

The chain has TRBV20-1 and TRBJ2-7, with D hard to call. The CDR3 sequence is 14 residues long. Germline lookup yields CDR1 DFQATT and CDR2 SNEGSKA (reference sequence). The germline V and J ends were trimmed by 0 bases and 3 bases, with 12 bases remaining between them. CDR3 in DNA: TGCAGTGCTAGAGATGAGGTCATGGTCTACGAGCAGTACTTC. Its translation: CSARDEVMVYEQYF.

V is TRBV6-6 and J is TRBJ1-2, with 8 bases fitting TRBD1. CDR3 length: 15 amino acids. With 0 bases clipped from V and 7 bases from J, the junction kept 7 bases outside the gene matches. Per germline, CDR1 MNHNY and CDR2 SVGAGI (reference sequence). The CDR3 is CASSYSRQGNGGYTF. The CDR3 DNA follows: TGTGCCAGCAGTTACTCTCGACAGGGGAATGGTGGCTACACCTTC.

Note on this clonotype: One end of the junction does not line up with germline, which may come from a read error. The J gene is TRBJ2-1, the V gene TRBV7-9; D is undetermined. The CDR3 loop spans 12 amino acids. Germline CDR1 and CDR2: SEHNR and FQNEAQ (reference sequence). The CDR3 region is CVSSFEHGEQFF. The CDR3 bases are TGTGTCAGCAGCTTCGAGCACGGAGAGCAGTTCTTC.

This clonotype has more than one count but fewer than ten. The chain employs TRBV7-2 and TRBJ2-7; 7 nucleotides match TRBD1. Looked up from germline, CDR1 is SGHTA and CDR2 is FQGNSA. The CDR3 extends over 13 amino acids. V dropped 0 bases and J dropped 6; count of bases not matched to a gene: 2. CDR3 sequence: CASSLAGQFEQYF. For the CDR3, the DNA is TGTGCCAGCAGCTTAGCGGGACAGTTCGAGCAGTACTTC. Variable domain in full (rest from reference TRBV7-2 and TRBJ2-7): GAGVSQSPSNKVTEKGKDVELRCDPISGHTALYWYRQSLGQGLEFLIYFQGNSAPDKSGLPSDRFSAERTGGSVSTLTIQRTQQEDSAVYLCASSLAGQFEQYFGPGTRLTVT.

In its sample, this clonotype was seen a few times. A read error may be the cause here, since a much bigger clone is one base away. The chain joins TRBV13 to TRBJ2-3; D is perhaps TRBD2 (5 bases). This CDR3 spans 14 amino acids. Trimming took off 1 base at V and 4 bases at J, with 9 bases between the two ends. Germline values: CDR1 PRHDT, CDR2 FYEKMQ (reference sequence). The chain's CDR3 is CASSLASSADTQYF. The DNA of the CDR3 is TGTGCCAGCAGCTTAGCGAGTAGCGCAGATACGCAGTATTTT.

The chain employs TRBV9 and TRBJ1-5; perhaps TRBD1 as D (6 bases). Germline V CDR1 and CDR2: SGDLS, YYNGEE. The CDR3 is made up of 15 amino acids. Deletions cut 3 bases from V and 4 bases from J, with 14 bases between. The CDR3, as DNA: TGTGCCAGCAGCGCCGCCACAGGGATAAATCAGCCCCAGCATTTT. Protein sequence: CASSAATGINQPQHF.

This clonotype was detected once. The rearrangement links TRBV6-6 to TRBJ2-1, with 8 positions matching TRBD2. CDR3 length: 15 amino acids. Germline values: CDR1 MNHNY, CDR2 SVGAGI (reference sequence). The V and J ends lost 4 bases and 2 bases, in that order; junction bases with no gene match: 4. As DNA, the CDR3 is TGTGCCAGCAGTTTAGCGGGACCAACCTACAATGAGCAGTTCTTC. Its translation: CASSLAGPTYNEQFF.

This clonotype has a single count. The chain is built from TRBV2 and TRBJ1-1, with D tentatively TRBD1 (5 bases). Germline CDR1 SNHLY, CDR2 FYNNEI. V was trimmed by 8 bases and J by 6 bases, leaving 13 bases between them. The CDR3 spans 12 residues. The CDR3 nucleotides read TGTGCCAGCGCCCTCTCGGGGGCTGAAGCTTTCTTT. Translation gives CASALSGAEAFF.

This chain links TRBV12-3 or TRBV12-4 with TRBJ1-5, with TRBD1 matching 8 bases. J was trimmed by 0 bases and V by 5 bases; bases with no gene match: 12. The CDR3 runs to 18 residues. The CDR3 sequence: CASSNIGRGLGSNQPQHF. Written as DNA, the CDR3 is TGTGCCAGCAGTAATATAGGCAGGGGGCTCGGTAGCAATCAGCCCCAGCATTTT.

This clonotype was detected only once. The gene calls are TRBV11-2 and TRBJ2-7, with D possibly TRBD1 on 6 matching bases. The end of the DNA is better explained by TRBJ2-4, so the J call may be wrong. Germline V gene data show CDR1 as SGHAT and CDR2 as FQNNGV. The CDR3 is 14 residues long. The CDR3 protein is CASSLDLGQTIQYF. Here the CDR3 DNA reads TGTGCCAGCAGCTTAGATCTCGGACAGACCATTCAGTACTTC.

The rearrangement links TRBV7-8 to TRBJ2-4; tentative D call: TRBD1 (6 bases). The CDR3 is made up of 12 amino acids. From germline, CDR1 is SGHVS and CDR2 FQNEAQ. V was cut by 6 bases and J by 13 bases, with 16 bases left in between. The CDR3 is CASRSQGSEQYF. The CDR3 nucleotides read TGTGCCAGCAGGTCACAGGGCAGTGAGCAGTACTTC.

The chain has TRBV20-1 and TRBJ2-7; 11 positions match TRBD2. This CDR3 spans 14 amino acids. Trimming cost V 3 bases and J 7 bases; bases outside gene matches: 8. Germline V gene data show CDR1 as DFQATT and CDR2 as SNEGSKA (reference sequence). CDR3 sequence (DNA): TGCAGTGCTAGGCCTAGCGGGGGGACGAGAGAGCAGTACTTC. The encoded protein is CSARPSGGTREQYF.

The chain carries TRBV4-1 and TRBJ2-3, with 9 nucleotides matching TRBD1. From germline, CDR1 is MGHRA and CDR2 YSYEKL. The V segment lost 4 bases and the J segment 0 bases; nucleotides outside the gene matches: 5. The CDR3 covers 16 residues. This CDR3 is CASSRLDRGSTDTQYF. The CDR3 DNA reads TGCGCCAGCAGCCGCTTGGACAGGGGTAGCACAGATACGCAGTATTTT.

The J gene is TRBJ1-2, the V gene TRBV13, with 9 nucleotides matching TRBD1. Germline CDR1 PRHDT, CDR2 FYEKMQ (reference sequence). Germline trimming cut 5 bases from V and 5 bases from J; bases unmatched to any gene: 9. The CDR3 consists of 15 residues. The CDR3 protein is CASSPTGTGYYGYTF. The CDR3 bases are TGTGCCAGCAGCCCCACCGGGACAGGGTATTATGGCTACACCTTC.

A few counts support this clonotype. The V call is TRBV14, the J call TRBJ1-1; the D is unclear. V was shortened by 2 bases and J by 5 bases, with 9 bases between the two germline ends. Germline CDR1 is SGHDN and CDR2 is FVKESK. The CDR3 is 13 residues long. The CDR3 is CASSQLRLTEAFF. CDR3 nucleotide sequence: TGTGCCAGCAGCCAACTAAGACTGACTGAAGCTTTCTTT. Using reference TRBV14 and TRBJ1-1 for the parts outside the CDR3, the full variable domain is EAGVTQFPSHSVIEKGQTVTLRCDPISGHDNLYWYRRVMGKEIKFLLHFVKESKQDESGMPNNRFLAERTGGTYSTLKVQPAELEDSGVYFCASSQLRLTEAFFGQGTRLTVV.